Listed here is a single TCR beta chain. Sequencing used immunoSEQ multiplex PCR; TCRdb keeps in-frame clones, though not all of them. Among about 110,000 clones, around nine tenths were seen once, and the ten largest hold roughly a sixth. Germline loops: CDR1 LGHDT, CDR2 YNNKEL (reference sequence). Trimming cost V 4 bases and J 1 base, with 11 bases left between them. The CDR3 has 14 residues. This sample stems from a study of T cell responses to AZD1222 COVID-19 vaccine. The chain links TRBV3-1 (or the pseudogene TRBV3-2) to TRBJ2-7; D unclear. This sample comprised peripheral blood, obtained on day 0 of AZD1222 vaccination. This TCR came from an adult in good health. The CDR3 DNA reads as TGTGCCAGCAGCCGCGGTGGGCAATCCTACGAGCAGTACTTC. Translation gives CASSRGGQSYEQYF.